This TCR beta chain was captured by sequencing in a study of T cell repertoires in cytomegalovirus infection. Whole-study findings and limits: CMV-specific HLA-C-restricted TCR beta clonotypes dominated the ex vivo response.

MiXCR, applied by TCRdb to the reads, yields one record per CDR3 protein. This repertoire shows a few hundred thousand distinct CDR3 sequences, approximately 13% found once; its top ten account for 8.8%. A few counts support this clonotype. Its antigen is still unknown. The specimen sequenced was PBMCs. The receptor's source is a human donor in good health (CMV status not recorded). Some clones in this sample may be carry-over from other donors' samples.

This CDR3 is CASSSPPGGSDRENGYTF. The CDR3 DNA is TGTGCCAGCAGCTCGCCGCCGGGGGGTTCGGACAGGGAAAATGGCTACACCTTC. The chain links TRBV5-4 to TRBJ1-2, with 8 bases lining up with TRBD1. CDR3 length: 18 amino acids. Germline CDR1 reads SGHNT; CDR2 reads YYREEE (reference sequence). Losses at the gene ends were 3 bases for V and 6 bases for J; bases not matched to a gene: 19. Full variable domain (rest looked up from reference TRBV5-4 and TRBJ1-2): ETGVTQSPTHLIKTRGQQVTLRCSSQSGHNTVSWYQQALGQGPQFIFQYYREEENGRGNFPPRFSGLQFPNYSSELNVNALELDDSALYLCASSSPPGGSDRENGYTFGSGTRLTVV.